Each of the 7 T cell receptor beta chains below was sequenced from the same sample in a study of cytomegalovirus exposure and HLA in healthy donors. Sequencing was performed with immunoSEQ multiplex PCR; in TCRdb, only in-frame clones are kept and a portion is missing. There are 200,000 to 250,000 clones in the sample; approximately 87% occur only once, and 4.5% to 6% lies in the top ten. The sample comprised PBMCs. The receptors were gathered from a woman aged 18 to 35 in good health and CMV-seronegative.

CDR3 amino acids: CASSTMSETQYF. The CDR3 coding sequence is TGTGCCAGCAGTACCATGTCAGAGACCCAGTACTTC. The rearrangement joins TRBV6-1 to TRBJ2-5, with unresolved D. CDR3 length equals 12 residues. V lost 5 bases and J lost 4, with 8 bases in between. Germline-derived CDR1 and CDR2 are MNHNS and SASEGT.

The rearrangement uses TRBV6-5 and TRBJ2-7; D might be TRBD1 (6 bases). The CDR3 totals 15 residues. In germline, CDR1 is MNHEY, CDR2 SVGAGI. Trimming removed 4 bases from V and 4 bases from J, with 17 bases in between. CDR3 protein: CASSFNRDPKYEQYF. The CDR3 DNA reads TGTGCCAGCAGTTTCAACAGGGATCCCAAATACGAGCAGTACTTC.

The rearrangement joins TRBV2 to TRBJ2-7; D is perhaps TRBD2 (7 bases). V dropped 0 bases and J dropped 0 bases, with 18 bases sitting between them. The CDR3 spans 18 residues. Germline lookup yields CDR1 SNHLY and CDR2 FYNNEI. The CDR3 loop is CASSEARSGGTFSYEQYF. DNA of the CDR3: TGTGCCAGCAGTGAAGCAAGGTCGGGGGGCACTTTCTCCTACGAGCAGTACTTC.

This CDR3 reads CASSSVFDGFGNTIYF. The CDR3 DNA is TGTGCCAGCAGTTCAGTCTTCGACGGATTCGGAAACACCATATATTTT. This chain uses TRBV6-5 with TRBJ1-3; no firm D call. Germline V gene lookup returns CDR1 MNHEY and CDR2 SVGAGI. V was cut by 4 bases and J by 4 bases, with 17 bases left in between. CDR3 size: 16 residues.

This clone appeared a single time. The chain employs TRBV27 and TRBJ2-7; 9 bases fit TRBD2. Unmatched junction bases numbered 4, after V lost 3 bases and J lost 4 bases. The CDR3 extends over 14 amino acids. Per germline, CDR1 MNHEY and CDR2 SMNVEV (reference sequence). For the CDR3, the DNA is TGTGCCAGCAGTTTTAGCGGGAGTTGGTACGAGCAGTACTTC. Protein: CASSFSGSWYEQYF.

The V gene is TRBV11-2, the J gene TRBJ2-7, with 8 bases lining up with TRBD1. V dropped 4 bases and J dropped 2; count of bases not matched to a gene: 16. Germline CDR1 and CDR2: SGHAT and FQNNGV. This CDR3 spans 18 amino acids. The CDR3 sequence is CASSSRGQGAWVTYEQYF. In nucleotides, the CDR3 is TGTGCCAGCAGCTCCAGAGGGCAGGGGGCGTGGGTGACCTACGAGCAGTACTTC.

This chain joins TRBV9 and TRBJ2-3, with D possibly being TRBD2 (6 bases). This CDR3 region has 16 residues. Trimming stripped 3 bases from V and 2 bases from J, with 16 bases between. Germline V CDR1 and CDR2: SGDLS, YYNGEE. In DNA, the CDR3 is TGTGCCAGCAGCGCAACTCCTCTAGCGACCACAGATACGCAGTATTTT. Encoded protein: CASSATPLATTDTQYF.